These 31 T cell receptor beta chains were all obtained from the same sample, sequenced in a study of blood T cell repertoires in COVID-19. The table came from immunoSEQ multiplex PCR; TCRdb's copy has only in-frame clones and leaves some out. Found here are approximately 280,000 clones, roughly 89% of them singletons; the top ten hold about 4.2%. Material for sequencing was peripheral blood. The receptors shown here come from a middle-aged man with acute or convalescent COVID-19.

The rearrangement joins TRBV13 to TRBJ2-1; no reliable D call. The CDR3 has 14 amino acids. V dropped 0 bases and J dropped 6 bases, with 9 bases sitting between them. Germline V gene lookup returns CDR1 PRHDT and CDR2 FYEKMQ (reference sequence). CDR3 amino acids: CASSLGPLSNEQFF. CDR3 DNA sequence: TGTGCCAGCAGCTTAGGGCCCCTTAGCAATGAGCAGTTCTTC.

Written as DNA, the CDR3 is TGTGCCAGCATCCAATACAGGGGTGGCGAGCAGTACTTC. Residues: CASIQYRGGEQYF. The chain combines TRBV6-5 with TRBJ2-7; 7 bases map to TRBD1. The germline gives CDR1 MNHEY, CDR2 SVGAGI. V lost 7 bases, J lost 6 bases, and 9 bases stayed unmatched. This CDR3 contains 13 residues.

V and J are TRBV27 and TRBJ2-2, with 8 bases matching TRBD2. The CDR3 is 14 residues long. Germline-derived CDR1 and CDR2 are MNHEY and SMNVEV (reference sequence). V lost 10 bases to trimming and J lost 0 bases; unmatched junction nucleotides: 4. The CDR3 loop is CATRTSSNTGELFF. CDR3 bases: TGTGCCACCCGGACTAGCTCGAACACCGGGGAGCTGTTTTTT.

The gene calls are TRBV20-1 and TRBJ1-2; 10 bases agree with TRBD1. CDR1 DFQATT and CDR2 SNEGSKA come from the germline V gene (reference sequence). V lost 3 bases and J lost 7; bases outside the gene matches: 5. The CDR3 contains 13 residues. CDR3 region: CSASGQGDSGYTF. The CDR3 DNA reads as TGCAGTGCTAGTGGACAGGGGGACTCTGGCTACACCTTC.

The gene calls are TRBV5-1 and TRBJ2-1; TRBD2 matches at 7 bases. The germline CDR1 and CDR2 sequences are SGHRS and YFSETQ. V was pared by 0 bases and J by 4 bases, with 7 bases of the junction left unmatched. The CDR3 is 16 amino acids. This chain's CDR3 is CASSLVGLGDYNEQFF. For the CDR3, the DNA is TGCGCCAGCAGCTTGGTCGGACTAGGGGATTACAATGAGCAGTTCTTC. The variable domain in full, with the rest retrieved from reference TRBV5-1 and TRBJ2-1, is KAGVTQTPRYLIKTRGQQVTLSCSPISGHRSVSWYQQTPGQGLQFLFEYFSETQRNKGNFPGRFSGRQFSNSRSEMNVSTLELGDSALYLCASSLVGLGDYNEQFFGPGTRLTVL.

CDR3 coding DNA: TGTGCCAGCAGCCTAATAGACAGGGGGGAAGCTTTCTTT. It translates to CASSLIDRGEAFF. This chain connects TRBV12-3 or TRBV12-4 to TRBJ1-1, with 9 bases that match TRBD1. The CDR3 sequence is 13 residues long. Trimming removed 6 bases from V and 8 bases from J; junction bases left unmatched: 7.

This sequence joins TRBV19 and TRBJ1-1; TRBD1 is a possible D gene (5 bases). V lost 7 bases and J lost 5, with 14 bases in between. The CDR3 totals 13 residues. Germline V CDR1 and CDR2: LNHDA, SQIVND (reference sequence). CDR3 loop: CASTRRGVTEAFF. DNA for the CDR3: TGTGCCAGTACCAGACGGGGGGTGACTGAAGCTTTCTTT.

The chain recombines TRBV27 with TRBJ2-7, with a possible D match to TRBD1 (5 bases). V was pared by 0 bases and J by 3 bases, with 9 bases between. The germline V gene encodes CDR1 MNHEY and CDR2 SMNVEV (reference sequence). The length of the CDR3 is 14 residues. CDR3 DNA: TGTGCCAGCAGTTTATCCATAGGGGTCTACGAGCAGTACTTC. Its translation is CASSLSIGVYEQYF.

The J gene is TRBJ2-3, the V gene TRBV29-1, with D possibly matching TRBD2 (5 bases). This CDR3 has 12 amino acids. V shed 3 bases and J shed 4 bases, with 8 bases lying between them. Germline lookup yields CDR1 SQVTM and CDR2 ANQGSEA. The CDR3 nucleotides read TGCAGCGTTGACCCGAGGGCAGATACGCAGTATTTT. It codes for CSVDPRADTQYF.

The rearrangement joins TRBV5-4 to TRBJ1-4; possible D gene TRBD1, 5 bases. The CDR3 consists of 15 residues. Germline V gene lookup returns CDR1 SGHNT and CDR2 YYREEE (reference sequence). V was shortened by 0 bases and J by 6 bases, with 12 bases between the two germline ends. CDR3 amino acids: CASSLERGTDEKLFF. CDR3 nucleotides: TGTGCCAGCAGCTTGGAAAGGGGAACAGATGAAAAACTGTTTTTT.

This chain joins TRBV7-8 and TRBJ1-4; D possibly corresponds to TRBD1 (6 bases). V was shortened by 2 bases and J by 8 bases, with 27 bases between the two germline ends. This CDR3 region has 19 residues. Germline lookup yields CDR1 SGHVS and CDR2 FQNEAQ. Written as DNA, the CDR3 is TGTGCCAGCAGCTTACATCTGCATTTCTTCGGGACATCGGAGGAAAAACTGTTTTTT. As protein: CASSLHLHFFGTSEEKLFF.

Here the CDR3 reads CASLRQGANEQFF. In DNA form, the CDR3 reads TGTGCCAGCCTGAGGCAGGGGGCAAATGAGCAGTTCTTC. The V gene is TRBV6-5, the J gene TRBJ2-1; 8 bases map to TRBD1. The CDR3 is 13 residues long. The junction had 7 bases not matched to a gene; V was cut back by 8 bases and J by 7 bases. Per the germline V gene, CDR1 is MNHEY and CDR2 is SVGAGI.

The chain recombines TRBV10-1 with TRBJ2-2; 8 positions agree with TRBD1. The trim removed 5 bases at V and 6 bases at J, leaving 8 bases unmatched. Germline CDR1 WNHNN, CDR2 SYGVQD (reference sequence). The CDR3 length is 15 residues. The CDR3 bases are TGCGCCAGCAGTCCAGACAGGGGTTGGGCCGGGGAGCTGTTTTTT. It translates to CASSPDRGWAGELFF.

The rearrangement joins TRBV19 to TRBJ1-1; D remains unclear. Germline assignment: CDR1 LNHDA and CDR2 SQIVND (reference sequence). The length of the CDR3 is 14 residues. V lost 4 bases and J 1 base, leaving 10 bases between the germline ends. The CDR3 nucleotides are TGTGCCAGTAGTAAGTCGGGGTGGAACACTGAAGCTTTCTTT. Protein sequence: CASSKSGWNTEAFF.

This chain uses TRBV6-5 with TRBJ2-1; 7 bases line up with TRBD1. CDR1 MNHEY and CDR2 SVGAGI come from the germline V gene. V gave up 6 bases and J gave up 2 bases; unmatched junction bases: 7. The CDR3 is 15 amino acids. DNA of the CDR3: TGTGCCAGCAGGAAAAACAGGGGACCCTACAATGAGCAGTTCTTC. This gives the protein CASRKNRGPYNEQFF.

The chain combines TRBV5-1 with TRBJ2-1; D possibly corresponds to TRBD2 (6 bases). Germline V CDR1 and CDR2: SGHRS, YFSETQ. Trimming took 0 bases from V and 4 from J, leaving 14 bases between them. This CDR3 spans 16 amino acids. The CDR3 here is CASSLVAGTPYNEQFF. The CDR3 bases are TGCGCCAGCAGCTTGGTTGCGGGGACCCCTTACAATGAGCAGTTCTTC.

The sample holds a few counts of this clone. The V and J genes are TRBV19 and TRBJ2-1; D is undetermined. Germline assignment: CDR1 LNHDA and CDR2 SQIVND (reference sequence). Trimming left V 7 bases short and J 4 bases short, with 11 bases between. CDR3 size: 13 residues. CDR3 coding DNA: TGTGCCAGTACATCTCAGAGGTACAATGAGCAGTTCTTC. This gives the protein CASTSQRYNEQFF.

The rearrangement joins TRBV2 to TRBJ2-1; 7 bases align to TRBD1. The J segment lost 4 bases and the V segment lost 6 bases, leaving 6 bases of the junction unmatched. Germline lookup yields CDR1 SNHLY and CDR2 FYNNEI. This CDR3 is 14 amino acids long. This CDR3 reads CASSRQGNYNEQFF. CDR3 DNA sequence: TGTGCCAGCAGCAGACAGGGAAATTACAATGAGCAGTTCTTC.

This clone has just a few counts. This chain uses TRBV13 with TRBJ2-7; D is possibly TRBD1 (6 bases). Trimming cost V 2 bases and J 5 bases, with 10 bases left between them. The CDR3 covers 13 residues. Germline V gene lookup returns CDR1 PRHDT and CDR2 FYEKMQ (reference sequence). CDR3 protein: CASSLQGHDEQYF. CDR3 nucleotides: TGTGCCAGCAGCTTACAGGGACACGACGAGCAGTACTTC.

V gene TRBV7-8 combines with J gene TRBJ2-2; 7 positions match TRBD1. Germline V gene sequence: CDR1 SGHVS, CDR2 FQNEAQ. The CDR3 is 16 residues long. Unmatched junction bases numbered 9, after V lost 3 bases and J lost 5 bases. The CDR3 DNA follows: TGTGCCAGCAGCTTGCCGCCGACAGGGCGGACCGGGGAGCTGTTTTTT. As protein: CASSLPPTGRTGELFF.

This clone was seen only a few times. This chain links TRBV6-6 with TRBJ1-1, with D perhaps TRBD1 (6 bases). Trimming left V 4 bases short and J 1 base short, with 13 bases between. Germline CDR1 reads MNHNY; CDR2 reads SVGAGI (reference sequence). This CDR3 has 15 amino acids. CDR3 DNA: TGTGCCAGCAGTTTATTACAGGGAAAGAACACTGAAGCTTTCTTT. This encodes CASSLLQGKNTEAFF.

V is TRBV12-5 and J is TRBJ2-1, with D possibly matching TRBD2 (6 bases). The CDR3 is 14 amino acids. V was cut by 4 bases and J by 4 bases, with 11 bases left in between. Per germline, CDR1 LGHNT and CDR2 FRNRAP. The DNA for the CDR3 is TGTGCTAGTGGTTGGGGGGTCCTGTACAATGAGCAGTTCTTC. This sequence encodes CASGWGVLYNEQFF. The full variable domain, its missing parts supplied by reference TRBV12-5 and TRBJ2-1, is DARVTQTPRHKVTEMGQEVTMRCQPILGHNTVFWYRQTMMQGLELLAYFRNRAPLDDSGMPKDRFSAEMPDATLATLKIQPSEPRDSAVYFCASGWGVLYNEQFFGPGTRLTVL.

The CDR3 region has the DNA TGCGCCAGCAGCTCACCAGTAGCGGGGGGGCCCCCGGGCACCGGGGAGCTGTTTTTT. It translates to CASSSPVAGGPPGTGELFF. This chain joins TRBV5-1 and TRBJ2-2; 11 nucleotides agree with TRBD2. Per germline, CDR1 SGHRS and CDR2 YFSETQ. The CDR3 sequence is 19 residues long. After removal of 3 bases from V and 4 bases from J, the junction contained 14 bases not matched to a gene.

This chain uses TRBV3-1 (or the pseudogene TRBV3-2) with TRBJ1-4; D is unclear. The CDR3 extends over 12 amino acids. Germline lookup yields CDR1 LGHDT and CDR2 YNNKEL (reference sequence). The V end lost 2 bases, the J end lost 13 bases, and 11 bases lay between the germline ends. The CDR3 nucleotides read TGTGCCAGCAGCCAAACGGAGCGCATACTGTTTTTT. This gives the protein CASSQTERILFF.

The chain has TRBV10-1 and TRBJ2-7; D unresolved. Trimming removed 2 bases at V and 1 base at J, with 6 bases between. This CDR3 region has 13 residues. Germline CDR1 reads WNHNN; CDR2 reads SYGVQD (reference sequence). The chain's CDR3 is CASSEGQSYEQYF. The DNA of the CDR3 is TGCGCCAGCAGTGAGGGCCAGTCCTACGAGCAGTACTTC.

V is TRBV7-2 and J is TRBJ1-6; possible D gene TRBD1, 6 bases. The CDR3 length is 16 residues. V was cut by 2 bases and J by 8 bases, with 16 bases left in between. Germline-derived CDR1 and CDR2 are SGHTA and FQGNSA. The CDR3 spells CASSLLTGPRDSPLHF. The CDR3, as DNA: TGTGCCAGCAGCTTATTGACAGGACCCCGGGATTCACCCCTCCACTTT. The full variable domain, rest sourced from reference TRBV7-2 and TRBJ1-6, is GAGVSQSPSNKVTEKGKDVELRCDPISGHTALYWYRQSLGQGLEFLIYFQGNSAPDKSGLPSDRFSAERTGGSVSTLTIQRTQQEDSAVYLCASSLLTGPRDSPLHFGNGTRLTVT.

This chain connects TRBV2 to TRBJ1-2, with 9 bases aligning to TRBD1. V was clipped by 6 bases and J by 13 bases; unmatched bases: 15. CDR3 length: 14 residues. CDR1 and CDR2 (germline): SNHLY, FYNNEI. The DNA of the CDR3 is TGTGCCAGCAGGCAAAGGGGGACAGGGCTTGTCTTCACCTTC. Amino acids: CASRQRGTGLVFTF.

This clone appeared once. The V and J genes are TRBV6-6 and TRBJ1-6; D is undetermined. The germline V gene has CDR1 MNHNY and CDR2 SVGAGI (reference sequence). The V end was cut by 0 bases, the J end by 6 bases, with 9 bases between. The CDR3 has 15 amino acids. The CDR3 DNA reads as TGTGCCAGCAGTTACTCTCAACAGCTTAATTCACCCCTCCACTTT. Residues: CASSYSQQLNSPLHF.

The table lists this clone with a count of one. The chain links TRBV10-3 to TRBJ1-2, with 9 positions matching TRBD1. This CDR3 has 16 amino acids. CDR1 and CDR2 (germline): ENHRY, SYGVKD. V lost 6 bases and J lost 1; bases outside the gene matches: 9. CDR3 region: CAIRPGQGAFNYGYTF. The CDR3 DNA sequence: TGTGCCATCAGACCGGGACAGGGAGCCTTTAACTATGGCTACACCTTC.

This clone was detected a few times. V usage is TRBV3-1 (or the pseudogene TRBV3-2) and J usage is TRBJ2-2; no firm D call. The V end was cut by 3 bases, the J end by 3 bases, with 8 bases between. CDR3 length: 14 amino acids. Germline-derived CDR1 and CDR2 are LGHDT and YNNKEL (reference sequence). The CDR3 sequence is CASSQRSYTGELFF. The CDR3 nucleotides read TGTGCCAGCAGCCAGAGAAGTTACACCGGGGAGCTGTTTTTT.

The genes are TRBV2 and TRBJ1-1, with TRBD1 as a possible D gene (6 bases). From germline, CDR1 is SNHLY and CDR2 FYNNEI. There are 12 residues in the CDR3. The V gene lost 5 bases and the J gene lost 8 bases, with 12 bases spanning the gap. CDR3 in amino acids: CASSFGGAEAFF. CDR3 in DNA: TGTGCCAGCAGTTTCGGGGGGGCGGAAGCTTTCTTT.